This entry describes one T cell receptor (beta chain). Its antigen is as yet unknown. This sample was included in a study of beta chain features in type 1 diabetes. The entirety of the isolated RNA underwent reverse transcription, so expressed TCRB transcripts were sequenced. Assay: immunoSEQ multiplex PCR; the TCRdb copy retains only in-frame clones and omits some. The sample has around 360,000 clones, roughly 12% seen once; the top ten hold around 0.0099%. Findings and caveats of the study: Patients with type 1 diabetes showed fewer VDJ junction insertions and more deletions. In all four CD4+ subsets, TCRB CDR3 length was significantly, moderately reduced in type 1 diabetes. Highly expressing activated T cells could be over-counted with a cDNA template.

Germline values: CDR1 SGHNT, CDR2 YYREEE (reference sequence). This CDR3 has 15 residues. V shed 0 bases, J shed 9 bases, and the junction held 4 bases outside the gene matches. The chain has TRBV5-4 and TRBJ1-6, with 9 nucleotides matching TRBD1. This receptor was identified in a woman under 30 with type 1 diabetes. Sequenced input: naive CD4+ T cells from blood. CDR3 sequence (DNA): TGTGCCAGCAGCTTGGAAACGACAGGGGGTTCACCCCTCCACTTT. Its translation is CASSLETTGGSPLHF.